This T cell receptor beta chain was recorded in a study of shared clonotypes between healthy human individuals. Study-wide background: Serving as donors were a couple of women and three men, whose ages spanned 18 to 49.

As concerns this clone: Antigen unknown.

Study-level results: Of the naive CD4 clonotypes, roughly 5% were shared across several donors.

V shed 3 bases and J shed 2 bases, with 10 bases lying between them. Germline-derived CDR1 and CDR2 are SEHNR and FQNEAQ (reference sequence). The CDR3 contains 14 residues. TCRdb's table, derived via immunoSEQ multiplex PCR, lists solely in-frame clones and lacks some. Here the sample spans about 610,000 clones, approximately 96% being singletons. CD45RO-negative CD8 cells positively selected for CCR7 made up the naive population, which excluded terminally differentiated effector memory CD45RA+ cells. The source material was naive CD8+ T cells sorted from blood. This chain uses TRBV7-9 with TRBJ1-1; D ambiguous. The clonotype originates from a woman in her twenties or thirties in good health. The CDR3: CASSFADPNTEAFF. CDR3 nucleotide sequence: TGTGCCAGCAGCTTTGCGGATCCTAACACTGAAGCTTTCTTT.